The clone carrying this T cell receptor beta chain was observed a handful of times. Its antigen is unknown. Unique molecular identifiers featured in how the TCRbeta library was prepared. TCRdb re-derived calls from the PCR reads in MiXCR, one entry per CDR3 protein. In the table there are a few hundred thousand distinct CDR3 sequences, 10% to 15% of which are singletons. The trim removed 2 bases at V and 3 bases at J, leaving 0 bases unmatched. The CDR3 loop spans 14 amino acids. Germline V gene data show CDR1 as KGHDR and CDR2 as SFDVKD. This sample is drawn from a study of T-cell reconstitution after alpha-beta-depleted transplantation in children. Notes on the study in general: Hyperexpanded clones declined; after one year, newly produced T cells mostly supplied diversity. The study reportedly traced alpha-beta T cells about two months after transplant to several hundred expanded graft clones.

The clonotype comes from a male patient between 5 and 17 years old who had a stem cell transplant for acute myeloid leukemia, so the T cells may come from the graft donor. The specimen was PBMCs, mostly from graft donor cells, collected 360 days after TCRalphabeta/CD19-depleted stem cell transplant. The chain uses TRBV24-1 and TRBJ2-7, with 10 nucleotides matching TRBD2. Here the CDR3 reads CATSDWTSGYEQYF. For the CDR3, the DNA is TGTGCCACCAGTGATTGGACTAGCGGCTACGAGCAGTACTTC.